The clone carrying this TCR beta chain showed up just a few times. Its target is not known. This record comes from a study of identical twins. Findings and limits, study-wide: Invariant T cells like MAIT and iNKT could partly confound the zero-insertion analyses.

From the 5' RACE reads, TCRdb called clonotypes with MiXCR, one entry per CDR3 protein. The top ten hold around 3% of the sample, which has around 250,000 distinct CDR3 sequences, about 8.3% seen once. The V end lost 0 bases, the J end lost 11 bases, and 16 bases lay between the germline ends. The germline V gene encodes CDR1 MGHRA and CDR2 YSYEKL. The CDR3 consists of 14 residues. This same sample was also taken into another study, of yellow fever vaccine responses in identical twins.

The genes are TRBV4-1 and TRBJ1-2; possible D gene TRBD1, 6 bases. Input material: CD8+ T cells sorted from blood. The receptor's source is a woman aged 18-29 years in good health. The CDR3 protein is CASSQDSGDRRYTF. Here the CDR3 DNA reads TGCGCCAGCAGCCAAGATTCGGGAGACAGGAGATACACCTTC.